The entry that follows covers one TCR beta chain sequence. This record belongs to a study of regulatory T cells in long-lasting Graves disease. Time point in this sample: newly diagnosed GD, antithyroid drugs for less than 3 months. After RNA was extracted from PBMCs, the TCR library was made from it. Construction of TCR beta libraries relied on iRepertoire HTBI primers and on Arm-PCR targeting CDR3 regions. Via MiXCR, TCRdb re-called the multiplex PCR reads, giving one row per CDR3 protein. The repertoire has over 300,000 distinct CDR3 sequences, about 16% of them found once; the top ten carry about 20%. Trimming took off 5 bases at V and 4 bases at J, with 14 bases between the two ends. The CDR3 extends over 13 amino acids. The germline gives CDR1 DFQATT, CDR2 SNEGSKA (reference sequence).

The sample consisted of peripheral blood mononuclear cells (PBMCs), taken at new diagnosis, from a patient treated with antithyroid drugs. The sequence came from a female donor with Graves disease. The chain combines TRBV20-1 with TRBJ1-2; D not certain. CDR3 loop: CSARIGVSYGYTF. For the CDR3, the DNA is TGCAGTGCTCGAATCGGCGTCAGCTATGGCTACACCTTC.